The clone carrying this T cell receptor beta chain has at least ten counts. The data are from a study of metastatic and nonmetastatic thyroid tumors. Study at large: Comparison of repertoires was carried out across blood and tumor or nodule tissue from malignant and benign thyroid patients.

V dropped 4 bases and J dropped 0 bases, with 4 bases sitting between them. The germline gives CDR1 LGHDT, CDR2 YNNKEL (reference sequence). CDR3 length equals 14 residues. Every patient was untreated before thyroid surgery. TCRdb ran MiXCR on the PCR reads. This sample has approximately 25,000 clones, with more than 14% found just once. The clonotype originates from a male donor with papillary thyroid cancer or a benign thyroid nodule (not recorded which). Some clones in this sample may be carry-over from other donors' samples. The sequenced sample was blood. The V and J genes are TRBV3-1 and TRBJ2-6; no clear D. The CDR3 loop reads CASSPSSGANVLTF. DNA for the CDR3: TGTGCCAGCAGCCCAAGCTCTGGGGCCAACGTCCTGACTTTC.